This T cell receptor (beta chain) was recorded in a study of human T cells and chemical hapten exposure. Study summary: TCR yields per sample varied, mainly owing to small pooled library volume differences.

TCRdb reanalysed the RACE reads using MiXCR and keeps one entry per CDR3 protein. The sample has about 100,000 distinct CDR3 sequences; roughly 9.6% are singletons. Time point in this sample: patch test 1, 2 weeks after DPC sensitization. Treatment specified: therapeutic diphenylcyclopropenone sensitization with weekly scalp DPC. This clonotype came up a few times. The antigen is undetermined. The CDR3 has 13 residues. Trimming took 3 bases from V and 6 from J, leaving 11 bases between them. The germline gives CDR1 LNHDA, CDR2 SQIVND (reference sequence). Study findings and constraints: Expanded TCRs formed significantly more large CDR3 similarity clusters than controls.

Sequencing used whole blood, obtained in connection with sensitization to the hapten diphenylcyclopropenone (DPC). The chain couples TRBV19 to TRBJ1-2; D gene unclear. The clonotype was recovered from a woman aged 40 to 50 with alopecia areata. Some clones in this sample may be carry-over from other donors' samples. CDR3 residues: CASSMDLTDGYTF. CDR3 nucleotide sequence: TGTGCCAGTAGTATGGACTTAACGGATGGCTACACCTTC. Supplemented by reference TRBV19 and TRBJ1-2, the full variable domain reads DGGITQSPKYLFRKEGQNVTLSCEQNLNHDAMYWYRQDPGQGLRLIYYSQIVNDFQKGDIAEGYSVSREKKESFPLTVTSAQKNPTAFYLCASSMDLTDGYTFGSGTRLTVV.